This T cell receptor (beta chain) is drawn from a study of CXCR3-negative and CXCR3-positive naive CD8 T cells. The study, taken as a whole, reports: Comparably high diversity was seen in both naive subsets, and much lower diversity in memory CD8+ cells.

Looked up from germline, CDR1 is MNHEY and CDR2 is SMNVEV (reference sequence). The CDR3 is 13 residues long. It was by 5' RACE with UMI labels that the TRB cDNA libraries were prepared. TCRdb reprocessed the 5' RACE reads and reports one entry per CDR3 protein, with no DNA. This listing includes some 41,000 distinct CDR3 sequences. On this clonotype: Its target is unknown.

What was sequenced was naive CXCR3- CD8+ T cells from blood. Subset: CD45RO-CCR7+CD27+CD95- naive CD8+ T cells lacking CXCR3 (TNR3-). The source of this sequence is a human donor in good health. Some clones in this sample may be carry-over from other donors' samples. The chain has TRBV27 and TRBJ2-7. CDR3 region: CASSTGDSYEQYF.